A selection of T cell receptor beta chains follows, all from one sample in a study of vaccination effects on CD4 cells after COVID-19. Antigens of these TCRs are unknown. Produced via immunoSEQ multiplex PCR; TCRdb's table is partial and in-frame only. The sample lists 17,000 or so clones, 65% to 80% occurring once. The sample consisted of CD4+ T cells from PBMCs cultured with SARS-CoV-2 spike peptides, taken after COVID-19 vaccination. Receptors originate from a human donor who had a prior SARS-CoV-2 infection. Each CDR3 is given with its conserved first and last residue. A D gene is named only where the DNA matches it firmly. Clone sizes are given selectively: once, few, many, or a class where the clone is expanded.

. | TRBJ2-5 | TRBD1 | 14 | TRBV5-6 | TGTGCCAGCAGCTGGGGACAGCAACAAGAGACCCAGTACTTC | CASSWGQQQETQYF
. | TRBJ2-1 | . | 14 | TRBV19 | TGTGCCAGTTCGCAGGGGCAAGTTTTGAATGAGCAGTTCTTC | CASSQGQVLNEQFF
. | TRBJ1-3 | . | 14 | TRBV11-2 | TGTGCCAGCAGCTACAGGGTGGGAGGAAACACCATATATTTT | CASSYRVGGNTIYF
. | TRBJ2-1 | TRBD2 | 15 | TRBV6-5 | TGTGCCAGCAGATTAGCGGGAGCCTCCTACAATGAGCAGTTCTTC | CASRLAGASYNEQFF
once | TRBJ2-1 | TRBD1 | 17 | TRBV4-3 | TGCGCCAGCAGCCTTGAACCCGGGACAGGGTCCTACAATGAGCAGTTCTTC | CASSLEPGTGSYNEQFF
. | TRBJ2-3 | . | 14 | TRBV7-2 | TGTGCCAGCAGCTTACGGGCGGTAACAGATACGCAGTATTTT | CASSLRAVTDTQYF
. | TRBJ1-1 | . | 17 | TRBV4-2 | TGTGCCAGCAGCAAAAGTGGTGGGGGGGGGATGAACACTGAAGCTTTCTTT | CASSKSGGGGMNTEAFF
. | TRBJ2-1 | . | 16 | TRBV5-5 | TGTGCCAGCAGCTTGGGTAGGGGAAGATCCTACAATGAGCAGTTCTTC | CASSLGRGRSYNEQFF
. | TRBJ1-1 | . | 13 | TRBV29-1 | TGCAGCGCCTTTACCCAGCTGAACACTGAAGCTTTCTTT | CSAFTQLNTEAFF
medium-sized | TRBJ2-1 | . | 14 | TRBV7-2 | TGTGCCAGCAGCTTATTTGAACGAACCAATGAGCAGTTCTTC | CASSLFERTNEQFF
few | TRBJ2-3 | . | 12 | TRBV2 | TGTGCCAGCAGTGAACACACAGATACGCAGTATTTT | CASSEHTDTQYF
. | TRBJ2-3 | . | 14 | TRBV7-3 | TGTGCCAGCAGCTTAGCGGGGTGGGGAGATACGCAGTATTTT | CASSLAGWGDTQYF
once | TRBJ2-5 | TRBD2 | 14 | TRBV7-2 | TGTGCCAGCAGCTTAACCCTAGCGGAAGAGACCCAGTACTTC | CASSLTLAEETQYF
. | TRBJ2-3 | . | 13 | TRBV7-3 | TGTGCCAGCAGCCCCACCTTTACAGATACGCAGTATTTT | CASSPTFTDTQYF
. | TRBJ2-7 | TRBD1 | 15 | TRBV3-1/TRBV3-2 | TGTGCCAGCAGCCCCCCCCCAGGGGGCCTAAGCGAGCAGTACTTC | CASSPPPGGLSEQYF
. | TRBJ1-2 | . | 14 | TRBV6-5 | TGTGCCAGCAGTTACTCGTTTTTTAACTATGGCTACACCTTC | CASSYSFFNYGYTF
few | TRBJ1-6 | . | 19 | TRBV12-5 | TGTGCTAGTGGGAAGATTTCAAACACCGACAGCTCCTATAATTCACCCCTCCACTTT | CASGKISNTDSSYNSPLHF
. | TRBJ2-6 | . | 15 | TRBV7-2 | TGTGCCAGCAGCCCCCCCTTCTCTGGGGCCAACGTCCTGACTTTC | CASSPPFSGANVLTF
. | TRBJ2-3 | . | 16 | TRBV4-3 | TGCGCCAGCAGCCAAGATTTGGCGGGAAGCACAGATACGCAGTATTTT | CASSQDLAGSTDTQYF
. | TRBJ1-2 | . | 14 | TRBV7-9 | TGTGCCAGCAGCTTAGTGTCAGGAGCGGATGGCTACACCTTC | CASSLVSGADGYTF
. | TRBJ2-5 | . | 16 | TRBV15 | TGTGCCACCAGCAGAGGAGGAATCTGGACCCAAGAGACCCAGTACTTC | CATSRGGIWTQETQYF
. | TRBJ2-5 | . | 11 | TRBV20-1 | TGCAGTGCTAGTGGGGTGGAGACCCAGTACTTC | CSASGVETQYF
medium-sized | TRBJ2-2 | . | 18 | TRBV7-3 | TGTGCCAGCAGCTTAGAGTTCGCGGGGACATTAAACACCGGGGAGCTGTTTTTT | CASSLEFAGTLNTGELFF
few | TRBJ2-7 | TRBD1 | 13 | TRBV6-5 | TGTGCCACTTCAGACAGGGCCCCCTACGAGCAGTACTTC | CATSDRAPYEQYF
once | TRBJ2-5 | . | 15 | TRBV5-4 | TGTGCCAGCAGCCTAGACCCCATCGTTCGGGAGACCCAGTACTTC | CASSLDPIVRETQYF
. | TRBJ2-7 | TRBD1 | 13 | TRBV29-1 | TGCAGCGCCTCCGGGACAGGAGTATACGAGCAGTACTTC | CSASGTGVYEQYF
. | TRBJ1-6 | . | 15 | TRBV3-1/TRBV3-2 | TGTGCCAGCAGTCCGACCCGGGGAGATAATTCACCCCTCCACTTT | CASSPTRGDNSPLHF
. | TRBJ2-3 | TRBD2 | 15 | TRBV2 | TGTGCCAGCAGTAGAGTTAGCGGGGGCACAGATACGCAGTATTTT | CASSRVSGGTDTQYF
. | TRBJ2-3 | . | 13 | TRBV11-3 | TGTGCCAGCAGCTTAGGGGCCACAGATACGCAGTATTTT | CASSLGATDTQYF
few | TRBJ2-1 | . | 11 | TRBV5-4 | TGTGCCAGCAGCCTGTACAATGAGCAGTTCTTC | CASSLYNEQFF
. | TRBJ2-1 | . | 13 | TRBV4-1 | TGCGCCAGCAGCCAAGATGTCGAGGGGGGGCAGTTCTTC | CASSQDVEGGQFF
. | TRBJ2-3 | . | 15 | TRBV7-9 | TGTGCCAGCAGGAGGGACGCGGGGCTGGCAGATACGCAGTATTTT | CASRRDAGLADTQYF
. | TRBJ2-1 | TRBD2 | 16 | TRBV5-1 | TGCGCCAGCAGCTTGGTTGGCGCGGGGGGGTACAATGAGCAGTTCTTC | CASSLVGAGGYNEQFF
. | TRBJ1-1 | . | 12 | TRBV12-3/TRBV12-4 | TGTGCCAGCATGAACAGTTTCACTGAAGCTTTCTTT | CASMNSFTEAFF
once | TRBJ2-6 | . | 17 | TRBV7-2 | TGTGCCAGCAGCTTAGCAGGGGCTGCACCTGGGGCCAACGTCCTGACTTTC | CASSLAGAAPGANVLTF
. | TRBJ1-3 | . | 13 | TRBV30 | TGTGCCTGGGAAAAGGGGTATGGAAACACCATATATTTT | CAWEKGYGNTIYF
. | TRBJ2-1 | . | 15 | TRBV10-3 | TGTGCCATCAGTGATTCCAGGGTATCCTACAATGAGCAGTTCTTC | CAISDSRVSYNEQFF
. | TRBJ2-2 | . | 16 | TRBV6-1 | TGTGCCAGCAGTGAAGCTTCCTACCCGGGGACCGGGGAGCTGTTTTTT | CASSEASYPGTGELFF
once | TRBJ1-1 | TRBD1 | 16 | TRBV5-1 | TGCGCCAGCAGCACGGGGACAGGCAAAATGAACACTGAAGCTTTCTTT | CASSTGTGKMNTEAFF
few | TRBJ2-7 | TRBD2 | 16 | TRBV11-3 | TGTGCCAGCAGCTTCATTAGTAGCGGGAGCTCCTACGAGCAGTACTTC | CASSFISSGSSYEQYF
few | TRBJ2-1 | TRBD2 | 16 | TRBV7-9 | TGTGCCAGCAGCTTAGCACTAGCGGGGACCTACAATGAGCAGTTCTTC | CASSLALAGTYNEQFF
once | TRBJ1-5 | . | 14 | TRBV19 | TGTGCCAGTACCATTCGGGGCAGCAATCAGCCCCAGCATTTT | CASTIRGSNQPQHF
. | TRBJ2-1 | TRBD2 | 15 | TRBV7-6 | TGTGCCAGCAGCTTAGGTAGACTAGCGGGAGGAAGGCTGTTCTTC | CASSLGRLAGGRLFF
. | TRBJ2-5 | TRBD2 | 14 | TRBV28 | TGTGCCAGCAACCAGCGGGGCGTTCTACAGACCCAGTACTTC | CASNQRGVLQTQYF
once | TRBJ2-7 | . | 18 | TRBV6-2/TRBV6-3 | TGTGCCAGCAGTTACACGAAAGGGACCGCTCCCTTTTGGTACGAGCAGTACTTC | CASSYTKGTAPFWYEQYF
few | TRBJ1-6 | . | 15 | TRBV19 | TGTGCCAGTAGTATTCCGGGACATAGCTCGAGACCCCTCCACTTT | CASSIPGHSSRPLHF
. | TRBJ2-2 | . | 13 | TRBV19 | TGTGCCAGTAGTATTGGGGCCACCGGGGAGCTGTTTTTT | CASSIGATGELFF
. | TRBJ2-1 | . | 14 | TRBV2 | TGTGCCAGCAGGCCGCCGTCTGGGAGCAATGAGCAGTTCTTC | CASRPPSGSNEQFF
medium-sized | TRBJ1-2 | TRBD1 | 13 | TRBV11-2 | TGTGCCAGCAGCCGGACAGGCGGTAATGGCTACACCTTC | CASSRTGGNGYTF
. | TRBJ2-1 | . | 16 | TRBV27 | TGTGCCAGCAGTTTATATTTAGCGGCCCTAAACAATGAGCAGTTCTTC | CASSLYLAALNNEQFF
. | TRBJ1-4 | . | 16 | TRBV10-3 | TGTGCCATCAGTGGAACCACAGGTGACCCGAATGAAAAACTGTTTTTT | CAISGTTGDPNEKLFF
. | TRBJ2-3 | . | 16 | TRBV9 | TGTGCCAGCAGCGTAGCGGTGAATTTGGGCTCAGATACGCAGTATTTT | CASSVAVNLGSDTQYF
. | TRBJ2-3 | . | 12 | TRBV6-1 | TGTGCCAGCAGTGAAACGGCAGATACGCAGTATTTT | CASSETADTQYF
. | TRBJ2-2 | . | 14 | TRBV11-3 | TGTGCCAGCAGCCTCGTTTCCTCCGCAGGGGAGCTGTTTTTT | CASSLVSSAGELFF
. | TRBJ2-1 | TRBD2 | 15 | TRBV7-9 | TGTGCCAGCAGCCGGGGACTAGCGAGAGACAATGAGCAGTTCTTC | CASSRGLARDNEQFF
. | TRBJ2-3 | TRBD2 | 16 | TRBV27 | TGTGCCAGCAGTTCCGGACTAGCGGAATTTACAGATACGCAGTATTTT | CASSSGLAEFTDTQYF
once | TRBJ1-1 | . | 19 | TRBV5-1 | TGCGCCAGCAGCCACAGCCCCGGGACCTCATTGTACGAGAACACTGAAGCTTTCTTT | CASSHSPGTSLYENTEAFF
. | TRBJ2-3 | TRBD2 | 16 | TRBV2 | TGTGCCAGCAGTGTTACGGAGTGGACTAGTAGAGATACGCAGTATTTT | CASSVTEWTSRDTQYF